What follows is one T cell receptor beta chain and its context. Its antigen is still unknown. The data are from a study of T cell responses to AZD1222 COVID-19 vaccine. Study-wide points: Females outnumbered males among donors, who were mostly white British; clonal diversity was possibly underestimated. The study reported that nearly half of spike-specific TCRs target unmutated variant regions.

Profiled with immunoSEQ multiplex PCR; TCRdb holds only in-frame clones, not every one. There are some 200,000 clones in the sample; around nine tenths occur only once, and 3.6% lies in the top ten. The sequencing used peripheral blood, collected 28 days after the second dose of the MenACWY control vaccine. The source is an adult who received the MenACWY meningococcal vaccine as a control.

CDR3 sequence (DNA): TGTGCCAGCAGTGCTAAGAAGGGTTACTCCTACAATGAGCAGTTCTTC. It yields the protein CASSAKKGYSYNEQFF. This chain connects TRBV6-1 to TRBJ2-1; D remains ambiguous. Trimming removed 4 bases at V and 0 bases at J, with 13 bases between. The CDR3 contains 16 residues. CDR1 is MNHNS, CDR2 SASEGT, per germline.